The 26 T cell receptor beta chains presented below share a single source sample, sequenced in a study of OX40 agonist ivuxolimab in advanced cancers. The protocol was immunoSEQ multiplex PCR, while the TCRdb copy is restricted to in-frame clones and leaves out a portion. In the table there are 60,000 to 70,000 clones, around nine tenths of which are singletons. The sample was CD4+ or CD8+ T cells sorted from blood, taken in a trial of the OX40 agonist ivuxolimab. The receptors here all came from an adult with an advanced solid tumor such as melanoma, head and neck, liver or kidney cancer.

The genes are TRBV28 and TRBJ2-5; 7 bases agree with TRBD2. This CDR3 has 15 residues. CDR1 is MDHEN and CDR2 is SYDVKM in the germline V gene. V was clipped by 5 bases and J by 4 bases; unmatched bases: 10. The CDR3 protein is CASSGGAGTRETQYF. CDR3 nucleotides: TGTGCCAGCAGTGGGGGAGCGGGAACAAGAGAGACCCAGTACTTC.

The J gene is TRBJ2-5, the V gene TRBV7-9, with 9 bases that match TRBD2. CDR1 and CDR2 (germline): SEHNR, FQNEAQ (reference sequence). Trimming took 4 bases from V and 2 from J; bases not matched to a gene: 8. The CDR3 length is 16 residues. In nucleotides, the CDR3 is TGTGCCAGCAGCTCCGGAGGAGCGGGAGGACAAGAGACCCAGTACTTC. Amino acid sequence: CASSSGGAGGQETQYF.

As for this clone: An end of the junction differs from the germline gene, which may be a read error. V and J are TRBV7-3 and TRBJ2-1; D might be TRBD2 (5 bases). The CDR3 sequence is 12 residues long. Germline V CDR1 and CDR2: SGHTA, FQGTGA. The CDR3 DNA reads as TGTGCCAGCAGCCAGGACTCAGATGAACAGTTCTTC. Encoded protein: CASSQDSDEQFF.

As DNA, the CDR3 is TGCGCCAGCAGCTCGGACAGCTACGAGCAGTACTTC. Residues: CASSSDSYEQYF. The chain joins TRBV5-1 to TRBJ2-7; D might be TRBD1 (6 bases). Trimming left V 3 bases short and J 3 bases short, with 7 bases between. The germline CDR1 and CDR2 sequences are SGHRS and YFSETQ. CDR3 size: 12 residues.

The V and J genes are TRBV7-9 and TRBJ2-5, with 10 positions matching TRBD2. Germline trimming cut 5 bases from V and 3 bases from J; bases unmatched to any gene: 15. The CDR3 has 18 residues. Germline V gene data show CDR1 as SEHNR and CDR2 as FQNEAQ (reference sequence). This chain's CDR3 is CASSPTLGSGRDKETQYF. As DNA, the CDR3 is TGTGCCAGCAGCCCGACCCTAGGGAGCGGGAGGGATAAAGAGACCCAGTACTTC.

The chain couples TRBV7-2 to TRBJ2-1; 13 bases are a match to TRBD2. The CDR3 has 15 residues. The germline CDR1 and CDR2 sequences are SGHTA and FQGNSA. V gave up 3 bases and J gave up 8 bases; unmatched junction bases: 4. The CDR3 spells CASSLRTSGGYEQFF. In DNA, the CDR3 is TGTGCCAGCAGCTTGCGGACTAGCGGGGGCTATGAGCAGTTCTTC.

This sequence joins TRBV27 and TRBJ2-5; 10 nucleotides match TRBD1. V lost 5 bases, J lost 2 bases, and 11 bases stayed unmatched. CDR1 and CDR2 (germline): MNHEY, SMNVEV (reference sequence). The CDR3 runs to 17 residues. CDR3 amino acids: CASSPGQGTLNQETQYF. The CDR3 DNA reads as TGTGCCAGCAGTCCGGGACAGGGGACCCTAAATCAAGAGACCCAGTACTTC.

The genes are TRBV4-2 and TRBJ2-2; a weak D match, TRBD2 (5 bases). The CDR3 runs 15 residues. The germline CDR1 and CDR2 sequences are LGHNA and YNFKEQ. V dropped 4 bases and J dropped 0 bases, with 9 bases sitting between them. CDR3 residues: CASSPERANTGELFF. In nucleotides, the CDR3 is TGTGCCAGCAGCCCGGAGAGGGCGAACACCGGGGAGCTGTTTTTT.

The chain couples TRBV5-1 to TRBJ2-5; unclear D gene. The CDR3 sequence is 16 residues long. The V end lost 0 bases, the J end lost 5 bases, and 17 bases lay between the germline ends. Germline loops: CDR1 SGHRS, CDR2 YFSETQ. CDR3 DNA: TGCGCCAGCAGCTTGGGACTCCGGGCCCCCGAGGAGACCCAGTACTTC. This encodes CASSLGLRAPEETQYF.

This chain connects TRBV4-3 to TRBJ2-4, with D tentatively TRBD1 or TRBD2 (5 bases each). The CDR3 runs 20 residues. CDR1 LGHNA and CDR2 YSLEER come from the germline V gene. The ends were cut back, 3 bases at V and 0 bases at J, with 24 bases in the middle. CDR3 sequence reads: CASSHKSRGAGTLAKNIQYF. The CDR3 region has the DNA TGCGCCAGCAGCCACAAGAGTCGGGGCGCAGGAACACTAGCCAAAAACATTCAGTACTTC.

Points on this clone: One end of the junction fails to match germline, which may point to a read error. The gene calls are TRBV28 and TRBJ1-1; possibly TRBD1 for D (5 bases). The germline gives CDR1 MDHEN, CDR2 SYDVKM. This CDR3 is built from 17 residues. The DNA for the CDR3 is TGTGCCAGCAGCCCTATTCGGTGGGGCAGCGAGAACGCTGAAGCTTTCTTT. This translates into CASSPIRWGSENAEAFF.

The chain couples TRBV25-1 to TRBJ2-7; 8 bases agree with TRBD2. V lost 1 base and J lost 3; bases outside the gene matches: 8. CDR1 is MGHDK and CDR2 is SYGVNS in the germline V gene. The CDR3 is 16 residues long. The CDR3 nucleotides are TGTGCCAGCAGTGAATTTAACCTAGCGGGTGTCTACGAGCAGTACTTC. This encodes CASSEFNLAGVYEQYF.

The chain uses TRBV2 and TRBJ1-3; D not certain. V lost 9 bases and J lost 4, with 22 bases in between. The germline CDR1 and CDR2 sequences are SNHLY and FYNNEI. The CDR3 has 16 residues. Written as DNA, the CDR3 is TGTGCCAGTCAGATGACTCTTTCTTCTTCAGGAAACACCATATATTTT. This gives the protein CASQMTLSSSGNTIYF. Using reference TRBV2 and TRBJ1-3 for the parts outside the CDR3, the full variable domain is EPEVTQTPSHQVTQMGQEVILRCVPISNHLYFYWYRQILGQKVEFLVSFYNNEISEKSEIFDDQFSVERPDGSNFTLKIRSTKLEDSAMYFCASQMTLSSSGNTIYFGEGSWLTVV.

CDR3 protein: CASSDGGQGNEKLFF. CDR3 in DNA: TGTGCCAGCAGTGATGGGGGACAGGGTAATGAAAAACTGTTTTTT. The gene calls are TRBV2 and TRBJ1-4; 9 nucleotides align to TRBD1. The germline V gene encodes CDR1 SNHLY and CDR2 FYNNEI. The CDR3 totals 15 residues. V was clipped by 3 bases and J by 4 bases; unmatched bases: 3.

This chain joins TRBV28 and TRBJ1-3; perhaps TRBD1 as D (6 bases). Germline CDR1 is MDHEN and CDR2 is SYDVKM. Trimming took off 8 bases at V and 3 bases at J, with 20 bases between the two ends. This CDR3 has 16 residues. Here the CDR3 reads CASGSRGGAYGNTIYF. The CDR3 coding sequence is TGTGCCAGCGGATCACGGGGGGGCGCGTATGGAAACACCATATATTTT.

The V gene is TRBV19, the J gene TRBJ2-6; D gene uncertain. The CDR3 has 16 amino acids. Looked up from germline, CDR1 is LNHDA and CDR2 is SQIVND (reference sequence). The V and J ends lost 3 bases and 0 bases respectively, with 9 bases between them. CDR3 coding DNA: TGTGCCAGTAGTATTCAAGTTAACTCTGGGGCCAACGTCCTGACTTTC. Amino acid sequence: CASSIQVNSGANVLTF.

This clone occurred a few times. The gene calls are TRBV9 and TRBJ2-3; 10 positions agree with TRBD2. Looked up from germline, CDR1 is SGDLS and CDR2 is YYNGEE. The CDR3 spans 15 residues. Trimming cost V 4 bases and J 2 bases; bases outside gene matches: 4. CDR3 sequence (DNA): TGTGCCAGCAGCCTAGGACTAGCGGACACAGATACGCAGTATTTT. This encodes CASSLGLADTDTQYF.

The rearrangement uses TRBV5-1 and TRBJ2-7; 16 nucleotides align to TRBD2. Germline CDR1 SGHRS, CDR2 YFSETQ. The CDR3 totals 17 residues. With 0 bases clipped from V and 6 bases from J, the junction kept 6 bases outside the gene matches. This CDR3 reads CASSLAGLAGGPTEQYF. The CDR3 DNA sequence: TGCGCCAGCAGCTTGGCGGGACTAGCGGGAGGGCCCACCGAGCAGTACTTC.

This chain connects TRBV2 to TRBJ1-1; 10 bases match TRBD1. J was trimmed by 1 base and V by 6 bases; bases with no gene match: 2. This CDR3 has 14 amino acids. Germline V CDR1 and CDR2: SNHLY, FYNNEI. As DNA, the CDR3 is TGTGCCAGCAGGAGGGACAGGGGGAACACTGAAGCTTTCTTT. Amino acid sequence: CASRRDRGNTEAFF.

V gene TRBV7-9 combines with J gene TRBJ2-7; TRBD2 aligns across 10 bases. Germline lookup yields CDR1 SEHNR and CDR2 FQNEAQ (reference sequence). After removal of 0 bases from V and 4 bases from J, the junction contained 9 bases not matched to a gene. The CDR3 is 17 amino acids. The CDR3 nucleotides read TGTGCCAGCAGCTTAGCTTCTAGCGGGAGCCCTCTGTACGAGCAGTACTTC. Amino acid sequence: CASSLASSGSPLYEQYF.

This clone was detected once. J is TRBJ1-4 and V is TRBV27; 7 bases align to TRBD1. J lost 7 bases, V lost 3 bases, and 8 bases had no gene match. This CDR3 region has 15 residues. Germline CDR1 is MNHEY and CDR2 is SMNVEV (reference sequence). CDR3 coding DNA: TGTGCCAGCAGTTTCGGGGGAGGGGGCCTTGAAAAACTGTTTTTT. It specifies CASSFGGGGLEKLFF.

This chain uses TRBV28 with TRBJ2-5, with 8 bases that match TRBD1. The V segment lost 6 bases and the J segment 2 bases; nucleotides outside the gene matches: 8. Germline V lookup: CDR1 MDHEN, CDR2 SYDVKM. This CDR3 comprises 15 residues. The CDR3 spells CASSSGQDQQETQYF. For the CDR3, the DNA is TGTGCCAGCAGCTCGGGACAGGATCAGCAAGAGACCCAGTACTTC.

The chain employs TRBV7-9 and TRBJ1-1, with D unresolved. V gave up 4 bases and J gave up 6 bases, with 9 bases separating them. Germline lookup yields CDR1 SEHNR and CDR2 FQNEAQ (reference sequence). The length of the CDR3 is 12 residues. For the CDR3, the DNA is TGTGCCAGCAGCTCCGCGAGGGCTGAAGCTTTCTTT. It encodes CASSSARAEAFF.

V and J are TRBV7-3 and TRBJ2-3, with TRBD2 matching 9 bases. Germline CDR1 reads SGHTA; CDR2 reads FQGTGA. The V gene end was trimmed by 3 bases and the J gene end by 5 bases; junction bases not matched to a gene: 0. The CDR3 sequence is 13 residues long. DNA for the CDR3: TGTGCCAGCAGCTTGCGGGAGGGAGATACGCAGTATTTT. As protein: CASSLREGDTQYF. The full variable domain, rest sourced from reference TRBV7-3 and TRBJ2-3, is GAGVSQTPSNKVTEKGKYVELRCDPISGHTALYWYRQSLGQGPEFLIYFQGTGAADDSGLPNDRFFAVRPEGSVSTLKIQRTERGDSAVYLCASSLREGDTQYFGPGTRLTVL.

This sequence joins TRBV11-2 and TRBJ2-1; D may be TRBD2 (5 bases). This CDR3 has 14 amino acids. Germline CDR1 reads SGHAT; CDR2 reads FQNNGV. V was clipped by 5 bases and J by 6 bases, with 14 bases between them. CDR3 loop: CASSRTLGPNEQFF. The CDR3 DNA follows: TGTGCCAGCAGCCGAACACTAGGCCCCAATGAGCAGTTCTTC.

The chain recombines TRBV29-1 with TRBJ2-3; 8 bases map to TRBD2. Germline lookup yields CDR1 SQVTM and CDR2 ANQGSEA. The CDR3 contains 18 residues. After removal of 5 bases from V and 2 bases from J, the junction contained 18 bases not matched to a gene. The CDR3 protein is CSVSQALFIGRATDTQYF. DNA for the CDR3: TGCAGCGTTTCGCAAGCCCTCTTTATCGGGAGGGCCACAGATACGCAGTATTTT.